This entry lists 30 T cell receptor beta chains sequenced from one sample in a study of cytotoxic CD8 clonotypes in ibrutinib-treated CLL. Generated by immunoSEQ multiplex PCR, the TCRdb table keeps only in-frame clones and is missing some. The sample lists fewer than 400,000 clones, around 66% seen once, with under 8% in the top ten. Here the sequenced sample was PBMCs, taken after 36 months of ibrutinib treatment. These receptors all stem from a human donor with chronic lymphocytic leukemia.

The chain has TRBV7-9 and TRBJ2-3; D gene unclear. Germline CDR1 is SEHNR and CDR2 is FQNEAQ (reference sequence). The V end lost 3 bases, the J end lost 0 bases, and 7 bases lay between the germline ends. This CDR3 is 14 amino acids long. This chain's CDR3 is CASSFFPSTDTQYF. The CDR3 DNA sequence: TGTGCCAGCAGCTTCTTCCCTAGCACAGATACGCAGTATTTT.

The chain is built from TRBV5-8 and TRBJ2-7, with unresolved D. The germline V gene encodes CDR1 SGHTS and CDR2 YDEGEE. V gave up 8 bases and J gave up 0 bases, with 12 bases separating them. The CDR3 consists of 13 residues. The CDR3 loop is CASQITVSYEQYF. The CDR3 DNA sequence: TGTGCCAGTCAAATCACAGTCTCCTACGAGCAGTACTTC. The whole variable domain, filled in from reference TRBV5-8 and TRBJ2-7, reads EAGVTQSPTHLIKTRGQQATLRCSPISGHTSVYWYQQALGLGLQFLLWYDEGEERNRGNFPPRFSGRQFPNYSSELNVNALELEDSALYLCASQITVSYEQYFGPGTRLTVT.

V usage is TRBV7-2 and J usage is TRBJ2-1; TRBD2 might be the D (7 bases). Germline-derived CDR1 and CDR2 are SGHTA and FQGNSA. This CDR3 has 16 residues. The ends were cut back, 1 base at V and 9 bases at J, with 19 bases in the middle. This CDR3 reads CASSLEGLPRGGEQFF. DNA for the CDR3: TGTGCCAGCAGCTTAGAAGGACTCCCGAGGGGGGGTGAGCAGTTCTTC.

The chain couples TRBV2 to TRBJ1-5; D gene ambiguous. CDR3 size: 14 residues. V shed 2 bases and J shed 0 bases, with 5 bases lying between them. Germline values: CDR1 SNHLY, CDR2 FYNNEI. CDR3 amino acids: CASSEQISNQPQHF. In nucleotides, the CDR3 is TGTGCCAGCAGTGAACAGATTAGCAATCAGCCCCAGCATTTT.

The chain uses TRBV19 and TRBJ1-5; a weak D match, TRBD1 (6 bases). The V gene lost 6 bases and the J gene lost 7 bases, with 13 bases spanning the gap. In germline, CDR1 is LNHDA, CDR2 SQIVND (reference sequence). The length of the CDR3 is 13 residues. The CDR3 nucleotides read TGTGCCAGTAGACACAGGGTAGGCCAGCCCCAGCATTTT. It translates to CASRHRVGQPQHF.

The genes are TRBV9 and TRBJ2-2; D uncertain. Germline loops: CDR1 SGDLS, CDR2 YYNGEE. The V end was cut by 0 bases, the J end by 6 bases, with 3 bases between. The CDR3 is 12 residues long. CDR3 bases: TGTGCCAGCAGCGTAGGTTCCGGGGAGCTGTTTTTT. It codes for CASSVGSGELFF.

V gene TRBV29-1 combines with J gene TRBJ2-1; TRBD1 aligns across 7 bases. The ends lost 1 base at V and 6 bases at J; junction bases unmatched: 18. Germline V lookup: CDR1 SQVTM, CDR2 ANQGSEA. CDR3 size: 18 residues. The CDR3 spells CSVEGEWPGGLIGNEQFF. CDR3 coding DNA: TGCAGCGTTGAAGGGGAGTGGCCAGGGGGATTAATAGGCAATGAGCAGTTCTTC.

V is TRBV5-1 and J is TRBJ2-7, with TRBD1 as a possible D gene (6 bases). The CDR3 runs to 18 residues. Trimming removed 1 base from V and 2 bases from J, with 22 bases in between. In germline, CDR1 is SGHRS, CDR2 YFSETQ. Here the CDR3 DNA reads TGCGCCAGCAGCTTGACCCACATGGGGGCCCTTGGGGCCTACGAGCAGTACTTC. This encodes CASSLTHMGALGAYEQYF.

The chain carries TRBV12-2 and TRBJ2-3; TRBD2 is the table's D call, not checked against the DNA. TRBV12-2 is assigned pseudogene status. The CDR3 is made up of 16 amino acids. This CDR3 is CASRLRASGGTDTQYF. CDR3 bases: TGTGCAAGTCGCTTAAGAGCCAGCGGGGGGACAGATACGCAGTATTTT.

The CDR3 DNA sequence: TGTGCCAGCAGCAATAGGGGAGGGTCCTTCTACGAGCAGTACTTC. It specifies CASSNRGGSFYEQYF. The chain combines TRBV6-1 with TRBJ2-7; 7 bases line up with TRBD2. The CDR3 covers 15 residues. The V and J ends lost 6 bases and 3 bases, in that order; junction bases with no gene match: 11. Germline V gene sequence: CDR1 MNHNS, CDR2 SASEGT.

This chain connects TRBV11-3 to TRBJ2-3, with D hard to call. The V end was cut by 3 bases, the J end by 5 bases, with 6 bases between. CDR3 size: 12 residues. Germline V gene sequence: CDR1 SGHNT, CDR2 YENEEA. CDR3 protein: CASSFMGDTQYF. The CDR3 DNA is TGTGCCAGCAGCTTCATGGGAGATACGCAGTATTTT.

The chain combines TRBV7-8 with TRBJ1-5; 7 bases agree with TRBD1. The germline V gene encodes CDR1 SGHVS and CDR2 FQNEAQ. V trimming: 3 bases; J trimming: 7 bases; junction bases outside the gene matches: 6. The CDR3 is 14 residues long. The CDR3 DNA sequence: TGTGCCAGCAGCTTTACAGGGGCTTGGCAGCCCCAGCATTTT. This translates into CASSFTGAWQPQHF.

V and J are TRBV19 and TRBJ2-2; 7 nucleotides agree with TRBD1. CDR3 size: 13 residues. Trimming removed 10 bases from V and 4 bases from J; junction bases left unmatched: 6. Per the germline V gene, CDR1 is LNHDA and CDR2 is SQIVND (reference sequence). CDR3 in amino acids: CATETGLTGELFF. CDR3 nucleotide sequence: TGTGCCACGGAGACAGGGCTCACCGGGGAGCTGTTTTTT.

Only a few counts were recorded for this clone. V usage is TRBV29-1 and J usage is TRBJ2-5, with 11 nucleotides matching TRBD2. From germline, CDR1 is SQVTM and CDR2 ANQGSEA. CDR3 length: 14 amino acids. The trim removed 7 bases at V and 0 bases at J, leaving 4 bases unmatched. Here the CDR3 reads CSAEGLADQETQYF. The CDR3 DNA reads as TGCAGCGCCGAGGGACTAGCGGACCAAGAGACCCAGTACTTC.

CDR3 in amino acids: CASSLQGPMNTEAFF. The CDR3 DNA is TGTGCCAGCAGCTTACAGGGACCAATGAACACTGAAGCTTTCTTT. This chain connects TRBV11-2 to TRBJ1-1; possible D gene TRBD1, 5 bases. The CDR3 runs 15 residues. V was trimmed by 2 bases and J by 0 bases, leaving 10 bases between them. Germline loops: CDR1 SGHAT, CDR2 FQNNGV.

This clone was counted only a few times. The chain employs TRBV4-1 and TRBJ2-1, with no clear D. There are 15 residues in the CDR3. Germline CDR1 and CDR2: MGHRA and YSYEKL. With 2 bases removed from V and 5 bases from J, the gap between germline ends came to 13 bases. The CDR3 DNA follows: TGCGCCAGCAGCCAAACGACCGGGTCACACAATGAGCAGTTCTTC. The encoded protein is CASSQTTGSHNEQFF.

The rearrangement joins TRBV28 to TRBJ2-1; 9 bases fit TRBD2. CDR3 length: 17 amino acids. V shed 6 bases, J shed 9 bases, and the junction held 18 bases outside the gene matches. The germline gives CDR1 MDHEN, CDR2 SYDVKM. The CDR3 DNA reads as TGTGCCAGCAGGGAAGTCACAGGGTGGGGTAGCGGGAGTGAGCAGTTCTTC. Encoded protein: CASREVTGWGSGSEQFF.

This rearrangement joins TRBV5-4 to TRBJ2-5; TRBD2 is a possible D gene (7 bases). The CDR3 is made up of 17 amino acids. Germline CDR1 SGHNT, CDR2 YYREEE (reference sequence). V shed 1 base and J shed 1 base, with 17 bases lying between them. The CDR3 spells CASSLYIGGGPQETQYF. The DNA for the CDR3 is TGTGCCAGCAGCTTGTATATCGGCGGGGGCCCCCAAGAGACCCAGTACTTC.

This clone appeared once. The CDR3 region has the DNA TGTGCCAGCAGCTCCCGACTAGCGGGGTGGGAGACCCAGTACTTC. Translating gives CASSSRLAGWETQYF. The chain uses TRBV9 and TRBJ2-5, with TRBD2 matching over 11 bases. Germline CDR1 is SGDLS and CDR2 is YYNGEE. The junction had 7 bases not matched to a gene; V was cut back by 4 bases and J by 5 bases. The CDR3 totals 15 residues.

The chain uses TRBV2 and TRBJ2-7; 8 positions match TRBD2. The V segment lost 7 bases and the J segment 6 bases; nucleotides outside the gene matches: 5. CDR1 is SNHLY, CDR2 FYNNEI, per germline. The CDR3 extends over 12 amino acids. Here the CDR3 DNA reads TGTGCCAGCACCTCCCGGGGGGGCGAGCAGTACTTC. Amino acid sequence: CASTSRGGEQYF.

The rearrangement links TRBV5-1 to TRBJ2-5, with no clear D. There are 14 residues in the CDR3. Germline V lookup: CDR1 SGHRS, CDR2 YFSETQ. The ends were cut back, 0 bases at V and 1 base at J, with 7 bases in the middle. This CDR3 is CASSLAPVQETQYF. The CDR3 DNA follows: TGCGCCAGCAGCTTGGCCCCGGTCCAAGAGACCCAGTACTTC.

This clone was observed a few times. V usage is TRBV2 and J usage is TRBJ2-7; D is unresolved. The V gene lost 4 bases and the J gene lost 1 base, with 14 bases spanning the gap. This CDR3 region has 15 residues. The germline V gene has CDR1 SNHLY and CDR2 FYNNEI. CDR3 DNA sequence: TGTGCCAGCAGTGGCTCGAGAAGCTCGTCCTACGAGCAGTACTTC. Its protein is CASSGSRSSSYEQYF.

This chain connects TRBV18 to TRBJ1-1; D uncertain. V was trimmed by 1 base and J by 0 bases, leaving 9 bases between them. The CDR3 spans 15 residues. Looked up from germline, CDR1 is KGHSH and CDR2 is LQKENI. CDR3 amino acids: CASSPLGLMNTEAFF. The CDR3 region has the DNA TGTGCCAGCTCACCACTTGGGCTCATGAACACTGAAGCTTTCTTT.

The chain employs TRBV4-3 and TRBJ1-6; 7 bases line up with TRBD1. V was clipped by 3 bases and J by 9 bases; unmatched bases: 11. This CDR3 region has 16 residues. Germline V CDR1 and CDR2: LGHNA, YSLEER. The CDR3 spells CASSQTRTGRTSPLHF. The CDR3 DNA follows: TGCGCCAGCAGCCAGACCCGGACAGGCCGGACTTCACCCCTCCACTTT.

CDR3 DNA: TGTGCCAGCAGCTTCGAAGGCACCGGGGTACAGTACTTC. It encodes CASSFEGTGVQYF. The rearrangement uses TRBV5-4 and TRBJ2-7; the D gene is possibly TRBD2 (5 bases). In germline, CDR1 is SGHNT, CDR2 YYREEE (reference sequence). The V end was cut by 2 bases, the J end by 10 bases, with 16 bases between. This CDR3 comprises 13 residues.

This clone was seen only a few times. The chain joins TRBV18 to TRBJ2-2; TRBD1 agrees at 9 bases. From germline, CDR1 is KGHSH and CDR2 LQKENI. This CDR3 is 16 amino acids long. V lost 3 bases and J lost 2; bases outside the gene matches: 4. The CDR3 nucleotides read TGTGCCAGCTCACCGTGGGACAGGGAAAACACCGGGGAGCTGTTTTTT. This translates into CASSPWDRENTGELFF.

The V call is TRBV2, the J call TRBJ2-7, with D perhaps assigned TRBD1 or TRBD2 (6 bases each). The CDR3 length is 13 residues. Per the germline V gene, CDR1 is SNHLY and CDR2 is FYNNEI. Trimming removed 8 bases at V and 3 bases at J, with 14 bases between. DNA for the CDR3: TGTGCCAGCTCTGGGGGGCGGGGCTACGAGCAGTACTTC. Residues: CASSGGRGYEQYF.

This clone has more than one count but fewer than ten. The chain links TRBV20-1 to TRBJ2-7; D unresolved. This CDR3 is built from 11 residues. V lost 0 bases and J 4 bases, leaving 4 bases between the germline ends. Per the germline V gene, CDR1 is DFQATT and CDR2 is SNEGSKA (reference sequence). In DNA, the CDR3 is TGCAGTGCTAGAGAAGCATACGAGCAGTACTTC. This gives the protein CSAREAYEQYF.

The rearrangement links TRBV29-1 to TRBJ1-2; 9 bases are a match to TRBD1. The CDR3 is 13 amino acids. Germline CDR1 is SQVTM and CDR2 is ANQGSEA. Losses at the gene ends were 7 bases for V and 3 bases for J; bases not matched to a gene: 6. Here the CDR3 reads CSATGGADYGYTF. CDR3 bases: TGCAGCGCAACAGGGGGCGCGGACTATGGCTACACCTTC.

This chain joins TRBV2 and TRBJ2-5, with D tentatively TRBD1 (6 bases). Between the trimmed V and J ends, which lost 7 bases and 6 bases, there was a span of 21 bases. Per germline, CDR1 SNHLY and CDR2 FYNNEI. The CDR3 is made up of 15 amino acids. CDR3 amino acids: CASTLDPGAGKTQYF. The CDR3 nucleotides read TGTGCCAGCACCTTAGACCCAGGGGCTGGGAAGACCCAGTACTTC.